The 30 T cell receptor beta chains below all came from one sample that was sequenced in a study of T cells in pancreatic ductal adenocarcinoma. No neoadjuvant therapy was given to the selected pancreatic ductal adenocarcinoma patients before their surgery. Libraries were prepared by immunoSEQ multiplex PCR; TCRdb keeps only in-frame clonotypes and omits some of them. This table has roughly 17,000 clones, around 90% appearing once. The specimen sequenced was PBMCs. The origin of the receptors is a human donor with pancreatic ductal adenocarcinoma.

The chain joins TRBV6-5 to TRBJ2-7; 9 positions match TRBD1. This CDR3 spans 14 amino acids. Unmatched junction bases numbered 8, after V lost 6 bases and J lost 5 bases. The germline gives CDR1 MNHEY, CDR2 SVGAGI. The CDR3 here is CASRAGTGIHEQYF. The CDR3 nucleotides are TGTGCCAGCAGAGCCGGGACAGGGATCCACGAGCAGTACTTC.

This sequence joins TRBV5-1 and TRBJ1-2; 9 nucleotides align to TRBD1. In germline, CDR1 is SGHRS, CDR2 YFSETQ. This CDR3 has 15 amino acids. After removal of 0 bases from V and 8 bases from J, the junction contained 8 bases not matched to a gene. In nucleotides, the CDR3 is TGCGCCAGCAGCTTGGACCGGGACAGGGCAAGCGGCTACACCTTC. It specifies CASSLDRDRASGYTF.

The chain has TRBV4-2 and TRBJ2-4; 13 positions agree with TRBD2. The germline gives CDR1 LGHNA, CDR2 YNFKEQ. The length of the CDR3 is 18 residues. The ends lost 0 bases at V and 8 bases at J; junction bases unmatched: 10. The CDR3 DNA reads TGTGCCAGCAGCCAAGATTTTCGGACTAGCGGGGGAGGGGACATTCAGTACTTC. It encodes CASSQDFRTSGGGDIQYF.

This chain uses TRBV11-2 with TRBJ1-2; D gene unclear. The germline V gene has CDR1 SGHAT and CDR2 FQNNGV. This CDR3 is 16 amino acids long. The germline V and J ends were trimmed by 1 base and 3 bases, with 15 bases remaining between them. CDR3 nucleotide sequence: TGTGCCAGCAGCTTAGTCCCGAGTTGGGGAGACTATGGCTACACCTTC. Amino acids: CASSLVPSWGDYGYTF.

This sequence joins TRBV5-6 and TRBJ1-5; 7 nucleotides agree with TRBD1. Germline V gene lookup returns CDR1 SGHDT and CDR2 YYEEEE. This CDR3 is built from 17 residues. Unmatched junction bases numbered 9, after V lost 2 bases and J lost 1 base. The CDR3 sequence: CASSLFPGRGSNQPQHF. As DNA, the CDR3 is TGTGCCAGCAGCTTATTCCCGGGCAGGGGGAGCAATCAGCCCCAGCATTTT. Full variable domain (remainder filled in from reference TRBV5-6 and TRBJ1-5): DAGVTQSPTHLIKTRGQQVTLRCSPKSGHDTVSWYQQALGQGPQFIFQYYEEEERQRGNFPDRFSGHQFPNYSSELNVNALLLGDSALYLCASSLFPGRGSNQPQHFGDGTRLSIL.

This clone was seen just once. The rearrangement joins TRBV15 to TRBJ2-6, with D perhaps matching TRBD1 (6 bases). The germline gives CDR1 LNHNV, CDR2 YYDKDF (reference sequence). This CDR3 has 19 amino acids. V lost 0 bases to trimming and J lost 0 bases, with 15 bases between them. CDR3 sequence: CATSRDIAGASSGANVLTF. For the CDR3, the DNA is TGTGCCACCAGCAGAGATATAGCAGGGGCAAGCTCTGGGGCCAACGTCCTGACTTTC.

This clone was found once. The chain links TRBV6-5 to TRBJ1-1; D gene ambiguous. Germline V lookup: CDR1 MNHEY, CDR2 SVGAGI. The CDR3 runs to 14 residues. Trimming removed 0 bases at V and 6 bases at J, with 11 bases between. The CDR3 coding sequence is TGTGCCAGCAGTTACTCTTTCCCGGGTGCTGAAGCTTTCTTT. Encoded protein: CASSYSFPGAEAFF.

The V and J genes are TRBV9 and TRBJ1-5, with D tentatively TRBD1 (5 bases). There are 16 residues in the CDR3. Trimming took off 3 bases at V and 3 bases at J, with 16 bases between the two ends. The germline CDR1 and CDR2 sequences are SGDLS and YYNGEE. The CDR3 DNA follows: TGTGCCAGCAGCGCCGGGGGGGGTGGGTACAATCAGCCCCAGCATTTT. Protein sequence: CASSAGGGGYNQPQHF. The full variable domain, its missing parts supplied by reference TRBV9 and TRBJ1-5, is DSGVTQTPKHLITATGQRVTLRCSPRSGDLSVYWYQQSLDQGLQFLIQYYNGEERAKGNILERFSAQQFPDLHSELNLSSLELGDSALYFCASSAGGGGYNQPQHFGDGTRLSIL.

V usage is TRBV2 and J usage is TRBJ2-1; TRBD2 matches at 13 bases. The junction had 10 bases not matched to a gene; V was cut back by 2 bases and J by 12 bases. The CDR3 loop spans 16 amino acids. Germline values: CDR1 SNHLY, CDR2 FYNNEI. The CDR3 protein is CASSESGTSGGVGQFF. As DNA, the CDR3 is TGTGCCAGCAGTGAAAGCGGAACTAGCGGGGGGGTAGGGCAGTTCTTC.

V is TRBV6-5 and J is TRBJ2-5, with a tentative D call TRBD2 (6 bases). Germline assignment: CDR1 MNHEY and CDR2 SVGAGI. This CDR3 is 15 amino acids long. Trimming took 4 bases from V and 5 from J, leaving 17 bases between them. CDR3 sequence (DNA): TGTGCCAGCAGTTGGGCGGTGGGCGCGGGGGAGACCCAGTACTTC. It specifies CASSWAVGAGETQYF.

The V and J genes are TRBV6-5 and TRBJ2-7; no firm D call. Germline loops: CDR1 MNHEY, CDR2 SVGAGI. The V and J ends lost 4 bases and 2 bases respectively, with 9 bases between them. The CDR3 loop spans 13 amino acids. The CDR3 here is CASSSQLTYEQYF. DNA for the CDR3: TGTGCCAGCAGTTCCCAATTGACCTACGAGCAGTACTTC.

The rearrangement links TRBV5-1 to TRBJ2-5, with 12 bases matching TRBD1. V lost 4 bases to trimming and J lost 2 bases; unmatched junction nucleotides: 6. Germline loops: CDR1 SGHRS, CDR2 YFSETQ. This CDR3 is 16 amino acids long. The CDR3 region is CASSRGTGGLQETQYF. CDR3 nucleotides: TGCGCCAGCAGCCGCGGGACAGGGGGCCTACAAGAGACCCAGTACTTC.

This rearrangement joins TRBV5-1 to TRBJ2-1; 9 bases agree with TRBD2. Germline V gene lookup returns CDR1 SGHRS and CDR2 YFSETQ. Unmatched junction bases numbered 14, after V lost 2 bases and J lost 5 bases. The CDR3 spans 18 residues. The CDR3 sequence is CASSLVNIGLAPDNEQFF. The CDR3, as DNA: TGCGCCAGCAGCTTAGTTAATATAGGACTAGCGCCCGACAATGAGCAGTTCTTC.

This sequence joins TRBV6-5 and TRBJ2-1; TRBD1 or TRBD2 may be the D gene (5 bases each). Germline V gene lookup returns CDR1 MNHEY and CDR2 SVGAGI. This CDR3 spans 16 amino acids. Between the trimmed V and J ends, which lost 0 bases and 0 bases, there was a span of 9 bases. Here the CDR3 reads CASSYSGGSSYNEQFF. CDR3 coding DNA: TGTGCCAGCAGTTACTCTGGGGGTAGCTCCTACAATGAGCAGTTCTTC.

This chain connects TRBV28 to TRBJ2-4; 12 bases map to TRBD2. After removal of 1 base from V and 2 bases from J, the junction contained 15 bases not matched to a gene. Germline V lookup: CDR1 MDHEN, CDR2 SYDVKM. The CDR3 is 21 residues long. CDR3 in amino acids: CASSLSYFSETSGGSKNIQYF. As DNA, the CDR3 is TGTGCCAGCAGTTTATCTTATTTCTCGGAGACTAGCGGGGGATCCAAAAACATTCAGTACTTC.

The chain joins TRBV15 to TRBJ1-6; 10 bases match TRBD1. CDR1 and CDR2 (germline): LNHNV, YYDKDF (reference sequence). There are 16 residues in the CDR3. The ends lost 0 bases at V and 9 bases at J; junction bases unmatched: 5. The CDR3 loop reads CATSRDGTGDSSPLHF. DNA of the CDR3: TGTGCCACCAGCAGAGACGGGACAGGGGACTCTTCACCCCTCCACTTT.

V is TRBV6-1 and J is TRBJ1-5; no reliable D call. The V and J ends lost 3 bases and 2 bases respectively, with 5 bases between them. Germline loops: CDR1 MNHNS, CDR2 SASEGT. The CDR3 spans 13 residues. This CDR3 is CASSDTGNQPQHF. The CDR3 bases are TGTGCCAGCAGTGACACTGGCAATCAGCCCCAGCATTTT.

The chain employs TRBV7-3 and TRBJ1-2; 12 bases are a match to TRBD1. The CDR3 contains 15 residues. Per germline, CDR1 SGHTA and CDR2 FQGTGA. Trimming took 4 bases from V and 6 from J; bases not matched to a gene: 6. The CDR3 loop is CASSSLGQGADGYTF. The CDR3 DNA is TGTGCCAGCAGCTCGCTGGGACAGGGGGCGGATGGCTACACCTTC.

The chain is built from TRBV27 and TRBJ1-4, with D possibly being TRBD1 (5 bases). Germline assignment: CDR1 MNHEY and CDR2 SMNVEV (reference sequence). Trimming took 6 bases from V and 0 from J, leaving 14 bases between them. The length of the CDR3 is 16 residues. The CDR3 DNA follows: TGTGCCAGCAGACGGGGCCGGTATTCAACTAATGAAAAACTGTTTTTT. Translation: CASRRGRYSTNEKLFF.

The chain uses TRBV7-6 and TRBJ1-2; 12 bases are shared with TRBD1. The CDR3 totals 16 residues. V shed 5 bases and J 4 bases; nucleotides not matched to a gene: 8. Germline loops: CDR1 SGHVS, CDR2 FNYEAQ. The CDR3 DNA is TGTGCCAGCAGCGGGTGGGACAGGGGGCGCACCTATGGCTACACCTTC. This codes for CASSGWDRGRTYGYTF.

The J gene is TRBJ2-7, the V gene TRBV7-2; D call uncertain. The CDR3 is 14 amino acids. The germline CDR1 and CDR2 sequences are SGHTA and FQGNSA. V was cut by 0 bases and J by 0 bases, with 6 bases left in between. CDR3 sequence: CASSLAGDSYEQYF. CDR3 bases: TGTGCCAGCAGCTTAGCTGGGGACTCCTACGAGCAGTACTTC. Combining the CDR3 with reference TRBV7-2 and TRBJ2-7 gives the whole variable domain GAGVSQSPSNKVTEKGKDVELRCDPISGHTALYWYRQSLGQGLEFLIYFQGNSAPDKSGLPSDRFSAERTGGSVSTLTIQRTQQEDSAVYLCASSLAGDSYEQYFGPGTRLTVT.

This rearrangement joins TRBV5-6 to TRBJ1-3; the D is unclear. The CDR3 is 16 amino acids. CDR1 and CDR2 from the germline V gene are SGHDT and YYEEEE. With 0 bases removed from V and 0 bases from J, the gap between germline ends came to 10 bases. The CDR3 reads CASSLVVGNSGNTIYF. In nucleotides, the CDR3 is TGTGCCAGCAGCTTGGTAGTAGGGAACTCTGGAAACACCATATATTTT.

The rearrangement links TRBV7-6 to TRBJ2-1; D not resolved. The V and J ends lost 0 bases and 5 bases respectively, with 8 bases between them. Germline CDR1 reads SGHVS; CDR2 reads FNYEAQ. The CDR3 runs to 14 residues. The chain's CDR3 is CASSLAIQNNEQFF. DNA for the CDR3: TGTGCCAGCAGCTTAGCGATCCAGAACAATGAGCAGTTCTTC.

The rearrangement joins TRBV9 to TRBJ2-1, with D unresolved. The CDR3 is 16 amino acids. V was clipped by 2 bases and J by 0 bases, with 12 bases between them. The germline CDR1 and CDR2 sequences are SGDLS and YYNGEE. CDR3 in DNA: TGTGCCAGCAGCGTCACCGGGCAGAGCTCCTACAATGAGCAGTTCTTC. This sequence encodes CASSVTGQSSYNEQFF.

The gene calls are TRBV2 and TRBJ1-5, with unresolved D. In germline, CDR1 is SNHLY, CDR2 FYNNEI. Trimming pared 9 bases from V and 3 bases from J, leaving 9 bases between. This CDR3 has 12 amino acids. The CDR3 loop reads CASRSLNQPQHF. In DNA form, the CDR3 reads TGTGCCAGTAGGAGCCTCAATCAGCCCCAGCATTTT.

This chain's CDR3 is CASSPPNGGRNTGELFF. The DNA for the CDR3 is TGTGCCAGCTCACCACCGAATGGGGGTCGGAACACCGGGGAGCTGTTTTTT. The rearrangement links TRBV18 to TRBJ2-2; tentatively, D is TRBD1 or TRBD2 (5 bases each). The V gene's germline CDR1 is KGHSH and CDR2 LQKENI. The CDR3 contains 17 residues. Deletions cut 0 bases from V and 1 base from J, with 12 bases between.

The chain employs TRBV6-6 and TRBJ1-4; D uncertain. The CDR3 covers 12 residues. Germline assignment: CDR1 MNHNY and CDR2 SVGAGI (reference sequence). The ends were cut back, 0 bases at V and 8 bases at J, with 4 bases in the middle. The CDR3: CASSYSREKLFF. In DNA, the CDR3 is TGTGCCAGCAGTTACTCGCGGGAAAAACTGTTTTTT.

The chain employs TRBV25-1 and TRBJ2-5; D is possibly TRBD2 (5 bases). Per the germline V gene, CDR1 is MGHDK and CDR2 is SYGVNS. The CDR3 consists of 11 residues. The V end lost 4 bases, the J end lost 6 bases, and 6 bases lay between the germline ends. The CDR3 spells CASSAGKTQYF. CDR3 coding DNA: TGTGCCAGCAGTGCGGGGAAGACCCAGTACTTC.

This clone was recorded once. The genes are TRBV12-2 and TRBJ1-2; the D call TRBD1 from the table was never checked on the DNA. TRBV12-2 is a known pseudogene. This CDR3 comprises 18 residues. Written as DNA, the CDR3 is TGTGCAAGTCGCTTAGCGCTAGGCCGGGACAGGGAGGACTATGGCTACACCTTC. This gives the protein CASRLALGRDREDYGYTF.

V is TRBV5-1 and J is TRBJ2-1; D unresolved. Trimming shortened V by 0 bases and J by 0 bases, and 10 bases separated the two germline ends. In germline, CDR1 is SGHRS, CDR2 YFSETQ. The CDR3 has 16 residues. The CDR3 protein is CASSLGGVSSYNEQFF. In DNA, the CDR3 is TGCGCCAGCAGCTTGGGGGGTGTCAGCTCCTACAATGAGCAGTTCTTC.